Presented here are 3 T cell receptor beta chains from one specimen sequenced in a study of T-cell reconstitution after alpha-beta-depleted transplantation in children. Construction of the TCRbeta library involved unique molecular identifiers. Each CDR3 protein gets one entry after TCRdb re-called the PCR reads with MiXCR. Of about 200,000 distinct CDR3 sequences in the sample, 5% to 6.5% were seen once. This specimen consisted of PBMCs, obtained before TCRalphabeta/CD19-depleted stem cell transplant. The receptor source for this set is a girl less than two years old with combined immunodeficiency, due to receive a stem cell transplant.

Many counts were recorded for this clonotype. The chain uses TRBV9 and TRBJ2-2; possibly TRBD1 for D (6 bases). V was pared by 7 bases and J by 5 bases, with 18 bases between. The germline gives CDR1 SGDLS, CDR2 YYNGEE. CDR3 length: 15 amino acids. CDR3: CASGTVGAMTGELFF. The CDR3 DNA follows: TGTGCCAGCGGCACTGTGGGGGCGATGACCGGGGAGCTGTTTTTT.

This clonotype was recorded at least ten times. The chain carries TRBV6-5 and TRBJ2-2, with D maybe TRBD2 (6 bases). This CDR3 comprises 14 residues. CDR1 is MNHEY, CDR2 SVGAGI, per germline. V lost 9 bases and J 3 bases, leaving 14 bases between the germline ends. The CDR3 region is CARPEWEDTGELFF. For the CDR3, the DNA is TGTGCCAGACCGGAGTGGGAGGACACCGGGGAGCTGTTTTTT.

This clonotype was observed a handful of times. The genes are TRBV18 and TRBJ1-1, with D uncertain. V shed 0 bases and J shed 0 bases, with 14 bases lying between them. The CDR3 loop spans 17 amino acids. Per the germline V gene, CDR1 is KGHSH and CDR2 is LQKENI. Here the CDR3 reads CASSPPLGSQVNTEAFF. The DNA of the CDR3 is TGTGCCAGCTCACCACCCCTCGGGTCGCAGGTGAACACTGAAGCTTTCTTT.